These 29 T cell receptor beta chains share one sample of origin, sequenced in a study of monozygotic twins with inflammatory bowel disease. One entry per CDR3 protein, without DNA, is what TCRdb gives after re-calling the 5' RACE reads. The ten most abundant clones cover 2% to 2.5% of a sample with about 330,000 distinct CDR3 sequences. What was sequenced was blood. Receptors originate from a human donor with ulcerative colitis or Crohn's disease, or a healthy co-twin of an affected twin (not recorded which).

This rearrangement joins TRBV20-1 to TRBJ2-7; TCRdb selects TRBD2, and the lack of DNA leaves this call unchecked. There are 15 residues in the CDR3. CDR1 and CDR2 (germline): DFQATT, SNEGSKA (reference sequence). The CDR3 region is CSAPGLAGGRYEQYF.

The chain employs TRBV19 and TRBJ2-2; TCRdb returns TRBD1, unconfirmable since there is no DNA. Germline CDR1 and CDR2: LNHDA and SQIVND (reference sequence). The CDR3 loop spans 16 amino acids. This chain's CDR3 is CASSRTGGTNTGELFF. The whole variable domain, remainder taken from reference TRBV19 and TRBJ2-2, is DGGITQSPKYLFRKEGQNVTLSCEQNLNHDAMYWYRQDPGQGLRLIYYSQIVNDFQKGDIAEGYSVSREKKESFPLTVTSAQKNPTAFYLCASSRTGGTNTGELFFGEGSRLTVL.

This chain joins TRBV15 and TRBJ2-2. Germline V gives CDR1 LNHNV, CDR2 YYDKDF (reference sequence). The CDR3 loop spans 13 amino acids. CDR3 amino acids: CATSRARPGELFF.

The rearrangement links TRBV7-2 to TRBJ2-1; TCRdb picks TRBD1, but there is no DNA to check that call. The germline V gene has CDR1 SGHTA and CDR2 FQGNSA. The CDR3 is 14 amino acids. The CDR3 spells CASSLMDRAREQFF. The full variable domain, with the rest looked up from reference TRBV7-2 and TRBJ2-1, is GAGVSQSPSNKVTEKGKDVELRCDPISGHTALYWYRQSLGQGLEFLIYFQGNSAPDKSGLPSDRFSAERTGGSVSTLTIQRTQQEDSAVYLCASSLMDRAREQFFGPGTRLTVL.

The chain joins TRBV29-1 to TRBJ2-7; there is no DNA to check the TCRdb D call of TRBD2. The germline gives CDR1 SQVTM, CDR2 ANQGSEA. The CDR3 length is 11 residues. The CDR3 reads CSVGAGYEQYF.

The CDR3 loop reads CASSQVLESAYGYTF. The chain employs TRBV4-3 and TRBJ1-2. Germline V gene lookup returns CDR1 LGHNA and CDR2 YSLEER. The CDR3 loop spans 15 amino acids.

The chain joins TRBV7-9 to TRBJ2-7; TCRdb's assignment of TRBD1 cannot be checked, as there is no DNA. This CDR3 is built from 15 residues. Germline CDR1 and CDR2: SEHNR and FQNEAQ (reference sequence). The chain's CDR3 is CASSLFRDSSYEQYF.

This chain links TRBV20-1 with TRBJ1-1; TCRdb lists TRBD1, though no DNA is available to test this call. In germline, CDR1 is DFQATT, CDR2 SNEGSKA (reference sequence). The CDR3 sequence is 14 residues long. CDR3: CSARPYSVNTEAFF.

The V and J genes are TRBV10-3 and TRBJ2-6. The CDR3 consists of 20 residues. Germline V CDR1 and CDR2: ENHRY, SYGVKD. The CDR3 protein is CAISESTFRIGRPGANVLTF.

The chain employs TRBV11-2 and TRBJ2-5. The CDR3 sequence is 15 residues long. Germline V gene sequence: CDR1 SGHAT, CDR2 FQNNGV. CDR3 residues: CASSLGRNYQETQYF.

The chain has TRBV3-1 and TRBJ2-1; TCRdb proposes TRBD2, but this gene call is untestable without DNA. The CDR3 extends over 15 amino acids. Per germline, CDR1 LGHDT and CDR2 YNNKEL (reference sequence). The CDR3 sequence: CASSLTEGLDDEQFF.

This chain links TRBV5-1 with TRBJ1-1; TCRdb outputs TRBD1, but without DNA this stays unchecked. The CDR3 has 16 residues. Germline CDR1 and CDR2: SGHRS and YFSETQ. The CDR3: CASSLENRGRRAEAFF.

This chain uses TRBV28 with TRBJ2-7; TCRdb returns TRBD1, unconfirmable since there is no DNA. CDR1 and CDR2 (germline): MDHEN, SYDVKM. CDR3 length equals 15 residues. CDR3 in amino acids: CASSLSGQGTYEQYF. The full variable domain, rest sourced from reference TRBV28 and TRBJ2-7, is DVKVTQSSRYLVKRTGEKVFLECVQDMDHENMFWYRQDPGLGLRLIYFSYDVKMKEKGDIPEGYSVSREKKERFSLILESASTNQTSMYLCASSLSGQGTYEQYFGPGTRLTVT.

The rearrangement joins TRBV7-9 to TRBJ2-1; TCRdb's D call of TRBD2 is untestable without DNA. Germline V lookup: CDR1 SEHNR, CDR2 FQNEAQ (reference sequence). The CDR3 runs to 16 residues. CDR3 residues: CASSPGASGAYNEQFF. Based on the CDR3 plus reference TRBV7-9 and TRBJ2-1, the full variable domain is DTGVSQNPRHKITKRGQNVTFRCDPISEHNRLYWYRQTLGQGPEFLTYFQNEAQLEKSRLLSDRFSAERPKGSFSTLEIQRTEQGDSAMYLCASSPGASGAYNEQFFGPGTRLTVL.

The chain is built from TRBV2 and TRBJ2-5; lacking DNA, the TRBD2 call made by TCRdb goes unchecked. Germline V gene sequence: CDR1 SNHLY, CDR2 FYNNEI. This CDR3 is built from 15 residues. This CDR3 is CASSPMEGLRETQYF.

CDR3 region: CASSQLKRPLETQYF. V and J are TRBV23-1 and TRBJ2-5. TRBV23-1 is identified as an open reading frame with a role that is uncertain. This CDR3 comprises 15 residues.

This sequence joins TRBV6-2 or TRBV6-3 and TRBJ1-1; with no DNA, the TCRdb D assignment of TRBD1 cannot be verified. The CDR3 runs 17 residues. The germline V gene has CDR1 MNHEY and CDR2 SVGEGT. The CDR3: CASSYSTQQGANTEAFF.

The chain employs TRBV5-1 and TRBJ2-5. The CDR3 contains 15 residues. Germline CDR1 and CDR2: SGHRS and YFSETQ. CDR3 loop: CASSLQRPEQETQYF.

The CDR3 reads CASSRTASANTGELLF. The chain couples TRBV9 to TRBJ2-2; the TRBD1 assignment by TCRdb is unverifiable without DNA. The CDR3 contains 16 residues. The germline CDR1 and CDR2 sequences are SGDLS and YYNGEE.

The rearrangement uses TRBV20-1 and TRBJ2-5; TCRdb lists TRBD1, though no DNA is available to test this call. Per the germline V gene, CDR1 is DFQATT and CDR2 is SNEGSKA (reference sequence). The CDR3 is 13 residues long. CDR3 sequence: CSALDSLEGSQYF.

The chain joins TRBV10-3 to TRBJ2-2. Per germline, CDR1 ENHRY and CDR2 SYGVKD. The CDR3 extends over 15 amino acids. This CDR3 reads CAIRASTTNTGELFF.

The chain joins TRBV12-5 to TRBJ2-7. This CDR3 is 12 amino acids long. Germline-derived CDR1 and CDR2 are LGHNT and FRNRAP. The CDR3: CASGSLSYEQYF. The entire variable domain, with the rest obtained from reference TRBV12-5 and TRBJ2-7, is as follows: DARVTQTPRHKVTEMGQEVTMRCQPILGHNTVFWYRQTMMQGLELLAYFRNRAPLDDSGMPKDRFSAEMPDATLATLKIQPSEPRDSAVYFCASGSLSYEQYFGPGTRLTVT.

The chain carries TRBV5-1 and TRBJ2-1; the D call of TRBD1 rests on TCRdb alone, since no DNA is present to check it. Germline loops: CDR1 SGHRS, CDR2 YFSETQ. This CDR3 comprises 15 residues. CDR3 amino acids: CASSVAWERYNEQFF.

V and J are TRBV2 and TRBJ1-2; without DNA, the TCRdb call of TRBD1 cannot be checked. The CDR3 sequence is 12 residues long. Germline CDR1 is SNHLY and CDR2 is FYNNEI. The CDR3 loop reads CASRKTGLGYTF.

The chain carries TRBV2 and TRBJ2-7; TCRdb lists TRBD1, though no DNA is available to test this call. Per the germline V gene, CDR1 is SNHLY and CDR2 is FYNNEI. CDR3 length: 13 residues. This chain's CDR3 is CASRAPSSYEQYF.

V usage is TRBV4-1 and J usage is TRBJ2-3; TCRdb selects TRBD2, and the lack of DNA leaves this call unchecked. Germline CDR1 reads MGHRA; CDR2 reads YSYEKL. This CDR3 contains 16 residues. The CDR3 region is CASSQAMQGGTDTQYF.

The genes are TRBV7-7 and TRBJ2-7; TCRdb returns TRBD1, unconfirmable since there is no DNA. CDR3 length: 15 residues. From germline, CDR1 is SSHAT and CDR2 FNYEAQ (reference sequence). The CDR3 sequence is CASSIGTGPSYEQYF.

This chain connects TRBV5-1 to TRBJ2-2. This CDR3 region has 15 residues. Germline-derived CDR1 and CDR2 are SGHRS and YFSETQ. The CDR3 is CASSLFGQNTGELFF.

This sequence joins TRBV5-1 and TRBJ1-1. Germline CDR1 and CDR2: SGHRS and YFSETQ. This CDR3 has 13 residues. CDR3 sequence: CASSLDLTTEAFF.